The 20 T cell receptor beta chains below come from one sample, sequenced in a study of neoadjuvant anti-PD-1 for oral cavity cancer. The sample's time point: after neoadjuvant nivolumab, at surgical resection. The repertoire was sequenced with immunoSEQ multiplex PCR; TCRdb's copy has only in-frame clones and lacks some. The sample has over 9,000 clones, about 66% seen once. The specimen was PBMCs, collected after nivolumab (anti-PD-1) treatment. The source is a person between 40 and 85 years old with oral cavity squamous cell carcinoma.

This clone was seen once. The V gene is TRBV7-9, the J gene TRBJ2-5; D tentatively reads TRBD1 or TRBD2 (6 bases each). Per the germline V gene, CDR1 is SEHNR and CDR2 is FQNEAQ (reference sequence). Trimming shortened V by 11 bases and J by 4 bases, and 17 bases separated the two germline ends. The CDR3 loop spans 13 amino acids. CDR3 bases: TGTGCCTATTCGTACGGGGGCGGAGAGACCCAGTACTTC. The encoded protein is CAYSYGGGETQYF.

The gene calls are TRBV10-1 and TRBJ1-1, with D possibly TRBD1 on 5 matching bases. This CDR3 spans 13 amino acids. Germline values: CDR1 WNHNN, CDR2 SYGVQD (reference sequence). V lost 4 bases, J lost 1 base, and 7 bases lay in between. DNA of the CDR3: TGCGCCAGCAGTGGGGGGGAGAACACTGAAGCTTTCTTT. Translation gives CASSGGENTEAFF.

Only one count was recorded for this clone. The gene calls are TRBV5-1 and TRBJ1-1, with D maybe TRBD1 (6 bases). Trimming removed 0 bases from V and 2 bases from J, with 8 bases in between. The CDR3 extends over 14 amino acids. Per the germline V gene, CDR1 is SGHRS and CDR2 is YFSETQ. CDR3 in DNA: TGCGCCAGCAGCTTGGGACAGGATAACACTGAAGCTTTCTTT. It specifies CASSLGQDNTEAFF.

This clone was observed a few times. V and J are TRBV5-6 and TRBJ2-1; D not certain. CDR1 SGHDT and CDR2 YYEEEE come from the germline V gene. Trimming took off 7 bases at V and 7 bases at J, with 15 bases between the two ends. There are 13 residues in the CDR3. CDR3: CASSQGPTNEQFF. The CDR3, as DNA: TGTGCCAGCTCCCAAGGGCCTACTAATGAGCAGTTCTTC.

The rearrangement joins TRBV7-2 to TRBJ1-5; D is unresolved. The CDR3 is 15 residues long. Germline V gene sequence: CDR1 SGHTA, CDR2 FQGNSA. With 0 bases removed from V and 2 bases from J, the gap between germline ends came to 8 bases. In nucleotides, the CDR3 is TGTGCCAGCAGCTTAGCGATGAACGGCAATCAGCCCCAGCATTTT. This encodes CASSLAMNGNQPQHF.

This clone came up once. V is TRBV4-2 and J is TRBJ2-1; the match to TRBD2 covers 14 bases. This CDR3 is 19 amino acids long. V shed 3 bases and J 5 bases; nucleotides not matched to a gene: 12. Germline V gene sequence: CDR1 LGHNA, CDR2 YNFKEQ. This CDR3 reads CASSHHGLAGGSRDNEQFF. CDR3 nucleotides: TGTGCCAGCAGCCACCACGGACTAGCGGGAGGCTCGAGGGACAATGAGCAGTTCTTC.

Written as DNA, the CDR3 is TGTGCCAGCAGCCACAACGTCCTGACTTTC. Its translation is CASSHNVLTF. This chain joins TRBV6-1 and TRBJ2-6, with no clear D. The CDR3 contains 10 residues. The germline CDR1 and CDR2 sequences are MNHNS and SASEGT. The V end lost 6 bases, the J end lost 9 bases, and 3 bases lay between the germline ends.

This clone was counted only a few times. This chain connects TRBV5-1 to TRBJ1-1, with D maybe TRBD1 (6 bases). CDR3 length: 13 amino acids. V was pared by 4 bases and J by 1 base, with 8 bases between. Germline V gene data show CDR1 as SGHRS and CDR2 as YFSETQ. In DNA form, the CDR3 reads TGCGCCAGCAGCGCACAGGGGAACACTGAAGCTTTCTTT. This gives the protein CASSAQGNTEAFF.

CDR3 sequence: CASSKSSGRSDTQYF. The CDR3, as DNA: TGTGCCAGCAGCAAATCTAGCGGGCGCTCAGATACGCAGTATTTT. This chain connects TRBV4-2 to TRBJ2-3; 8 nucleotides agree with TRBD2. Unmatched junction bases numbered 8, after V lost 5 bases and J lost 4 bases. Germline CDR1 reads LGHNA; CDR2 reads YNFKEQ. The CDR3 sequence is 15 residues long.

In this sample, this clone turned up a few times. The CDR3 DNA sequence: TGTGCCAGCAGTTTATCCTTAGGGGGCGGACTGAACACTGAAGCTTTCTTT. This sequence encodes CASSLSLGGGLNTEAFF. The chain combines TRBV28 with TRBJ1-1; TRBD1 matches 7 bases. The ends lost 1 base at V and 0 bases at J; junction bases unmatched: 8. Per the germline V gene, CDR1 is MDHEN and CDR2 is SYDVKM. The CDR3 spans 17 residues.

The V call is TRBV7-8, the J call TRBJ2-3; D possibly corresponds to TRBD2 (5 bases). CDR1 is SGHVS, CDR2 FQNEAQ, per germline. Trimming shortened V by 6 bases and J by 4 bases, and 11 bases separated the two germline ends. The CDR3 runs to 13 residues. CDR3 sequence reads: CASRLTRADTQYF. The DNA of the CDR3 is TGTGCCAGCAGGCTAACTAGGGCAGATACGCAGTATTTT.

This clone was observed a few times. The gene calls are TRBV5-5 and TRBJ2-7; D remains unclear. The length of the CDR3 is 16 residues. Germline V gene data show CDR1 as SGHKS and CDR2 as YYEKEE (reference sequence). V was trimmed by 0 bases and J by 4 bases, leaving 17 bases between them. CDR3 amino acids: CASSLGVTAGAYEQYF. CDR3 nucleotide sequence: TGTGCCAGCAGCTTGGGAGTGACGGCAGGCGCGTACGAGCAGTACTTC. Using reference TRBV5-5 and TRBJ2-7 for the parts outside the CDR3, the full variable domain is DAGVTQSPTHLIKTRGQQVTLRCSPISGHKSVSWYQQVLGQGPQFIFQYYEKEERGRGNFPDRFSARQFPNYSSELNVNALLLGDSALYLCASSLGVTAGAYEQYFGPGTRLTVT.

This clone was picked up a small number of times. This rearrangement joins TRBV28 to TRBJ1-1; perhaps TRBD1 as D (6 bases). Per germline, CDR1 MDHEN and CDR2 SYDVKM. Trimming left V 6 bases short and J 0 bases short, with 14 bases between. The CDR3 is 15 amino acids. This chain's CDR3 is CASSLGGYMNTEAFF. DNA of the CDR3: TGTGCCAGCAGCCTAGGGGGGTACATGAACACTGAAGCTTTCTTT. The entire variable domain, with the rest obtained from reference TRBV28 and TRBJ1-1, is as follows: DVKVTQSSRYLVKRTGEKVFLECVQDMDHENMFWYRQDPGLGLRLIYFSYDVKMKEKGDIPEGYSVSREKKERFSLILESASTNQTSMYLCASSLGGYMNTEAFFGQGTRLTVV.

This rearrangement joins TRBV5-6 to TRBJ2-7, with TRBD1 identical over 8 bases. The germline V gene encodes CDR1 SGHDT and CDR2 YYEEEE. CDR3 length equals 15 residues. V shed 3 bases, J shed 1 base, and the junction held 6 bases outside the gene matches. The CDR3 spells CASSYTGGSSYEQYF. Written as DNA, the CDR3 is TGTGCCAGCAGCTATACAGGGGGTTCTTCCTACGAGCAGTACTTC.

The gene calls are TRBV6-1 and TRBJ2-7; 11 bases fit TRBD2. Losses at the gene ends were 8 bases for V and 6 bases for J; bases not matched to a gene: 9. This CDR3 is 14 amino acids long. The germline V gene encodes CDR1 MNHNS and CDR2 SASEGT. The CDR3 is CASGLAGGIGEQYF. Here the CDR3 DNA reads TGTGCCAGCGGTCTAGCGGGAGGAATTGGCGAGCAGTACTTC.

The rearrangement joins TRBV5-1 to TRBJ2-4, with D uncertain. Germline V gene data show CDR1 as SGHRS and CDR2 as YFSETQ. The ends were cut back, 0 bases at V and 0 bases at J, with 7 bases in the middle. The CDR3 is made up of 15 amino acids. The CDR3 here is CASSLGQLAKNIQYF. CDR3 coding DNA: TGCGCCAGCAGCTTGGGGCAGCTAGCCAAAAACATTCAGTACTTC.

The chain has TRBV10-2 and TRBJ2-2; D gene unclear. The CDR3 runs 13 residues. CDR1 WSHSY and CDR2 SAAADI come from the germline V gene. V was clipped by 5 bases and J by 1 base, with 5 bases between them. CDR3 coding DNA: TGCGCCAGCAGTCGGCAGAACACCGGGGAGCTGTTTTTT. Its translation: CASSRQNTGELFF.

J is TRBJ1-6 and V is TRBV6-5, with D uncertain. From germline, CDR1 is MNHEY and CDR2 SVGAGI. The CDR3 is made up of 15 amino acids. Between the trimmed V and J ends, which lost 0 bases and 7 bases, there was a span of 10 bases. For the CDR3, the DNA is TGTGCCAGCAGTTACTCGGCTGGGAGGAATTCACCCCTCCACTTT. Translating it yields CASSYSAGRNSPLHF.

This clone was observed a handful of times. The CDR3 region has the DNA TGCGCCAGCAGACCCGGACAGGGTGGCCATGGCTACACCTTC. Its protein is CASRPGQGGHGYTF. The J gene is TRBJ1-2, the V gene TRBV5-1, with TRBD1 matching 8 bases. The V gene end was trimmed by 5 bases and the J gene end by 6 bases; junction bases not matched to a gene: 9. Germline V gene sequence: CDR1 SGHRS, CDR2 YFSETQ. This CDR3 is built from 14 residues.

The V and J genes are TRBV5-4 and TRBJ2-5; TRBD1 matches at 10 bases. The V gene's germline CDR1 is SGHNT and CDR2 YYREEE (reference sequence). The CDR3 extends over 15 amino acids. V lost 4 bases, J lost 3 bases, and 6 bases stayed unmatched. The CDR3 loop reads CASSPTGGRKETQYF. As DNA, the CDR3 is TGTGCCAGCAGCCCGACAGGGGGCAGGAAAGAGACCCAGTACTTC.